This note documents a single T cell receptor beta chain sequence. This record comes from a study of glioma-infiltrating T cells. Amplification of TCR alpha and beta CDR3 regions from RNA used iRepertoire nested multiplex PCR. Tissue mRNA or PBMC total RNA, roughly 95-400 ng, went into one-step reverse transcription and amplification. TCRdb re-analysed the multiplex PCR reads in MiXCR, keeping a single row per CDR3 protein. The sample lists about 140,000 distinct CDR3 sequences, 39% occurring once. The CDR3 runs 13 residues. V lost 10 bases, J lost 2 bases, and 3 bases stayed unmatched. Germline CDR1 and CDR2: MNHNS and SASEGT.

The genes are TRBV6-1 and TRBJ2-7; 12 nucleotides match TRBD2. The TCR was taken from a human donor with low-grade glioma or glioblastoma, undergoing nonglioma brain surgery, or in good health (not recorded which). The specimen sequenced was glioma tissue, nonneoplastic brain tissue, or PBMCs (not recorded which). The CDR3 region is CATGLAGTYEQYF. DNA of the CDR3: TGTGCCACCGGACTAGCGGGGACCTACGAGCAGTACTTC.